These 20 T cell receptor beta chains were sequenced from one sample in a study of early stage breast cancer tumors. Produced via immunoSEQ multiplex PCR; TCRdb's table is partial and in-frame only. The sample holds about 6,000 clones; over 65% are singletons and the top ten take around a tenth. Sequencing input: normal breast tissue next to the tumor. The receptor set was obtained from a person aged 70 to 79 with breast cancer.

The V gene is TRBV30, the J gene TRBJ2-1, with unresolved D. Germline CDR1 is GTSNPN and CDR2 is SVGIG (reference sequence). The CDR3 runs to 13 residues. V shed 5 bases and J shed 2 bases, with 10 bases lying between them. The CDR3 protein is CAWGLAPYNEQFF. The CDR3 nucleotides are TGTGCCTGGGGCCTGGCTCCCTACAATGAGCAGTTCTTC.

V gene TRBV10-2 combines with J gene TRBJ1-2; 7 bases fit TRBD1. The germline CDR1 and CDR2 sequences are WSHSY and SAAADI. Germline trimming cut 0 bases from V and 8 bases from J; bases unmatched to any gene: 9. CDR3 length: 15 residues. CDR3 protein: CASSESGTDGGGYTF. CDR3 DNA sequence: TGCGCCAGCAGTGAGTCGGGGACAGATGGGGGAGGCTACACCTTC.

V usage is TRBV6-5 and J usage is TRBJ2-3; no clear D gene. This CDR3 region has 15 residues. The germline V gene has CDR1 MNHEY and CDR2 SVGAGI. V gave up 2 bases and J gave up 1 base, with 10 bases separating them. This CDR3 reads CASSYQLLGTDTQYF. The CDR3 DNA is TGTGCCAGCAGTTACCAACTATTGGGCACAGATACGCAGTATTTT.

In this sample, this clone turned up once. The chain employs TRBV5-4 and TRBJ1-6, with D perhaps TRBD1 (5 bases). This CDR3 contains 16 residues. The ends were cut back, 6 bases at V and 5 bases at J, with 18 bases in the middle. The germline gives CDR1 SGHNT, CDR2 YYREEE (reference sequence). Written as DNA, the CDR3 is TGTGCCAGCACCGCACACGCGGGGGGGAATAATTCACCCCTCCACTTT. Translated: CASTAHAGGNNSPLHF.

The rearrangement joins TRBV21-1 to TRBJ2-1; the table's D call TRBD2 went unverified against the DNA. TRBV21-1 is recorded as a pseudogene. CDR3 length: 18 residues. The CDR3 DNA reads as TGTGCCAGCAGCCCCCAAGTACAGTGGGAGGGCCAGAACAATGAGCAGTTCTTC. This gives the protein CASSPQVQWEGQNNEQFF.

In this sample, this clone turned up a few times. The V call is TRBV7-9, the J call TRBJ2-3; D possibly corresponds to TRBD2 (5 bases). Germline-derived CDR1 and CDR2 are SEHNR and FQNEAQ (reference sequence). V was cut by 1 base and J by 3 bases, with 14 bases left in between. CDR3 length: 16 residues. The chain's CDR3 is CASSLVALRETDTQYF. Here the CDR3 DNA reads TGTGCCAGCAGCTTAGTAGCGCTAAGGGAGACAGATACGCAGTATTTT.

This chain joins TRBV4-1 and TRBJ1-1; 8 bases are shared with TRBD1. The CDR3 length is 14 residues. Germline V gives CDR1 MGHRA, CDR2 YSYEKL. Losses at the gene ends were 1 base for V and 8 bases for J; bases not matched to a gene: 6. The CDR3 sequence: CASSQAGTGFEAFF. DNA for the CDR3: TGCGCCAGCAGCCAAGCCGGGACAGGCTTCGAAGCTTTCTTT.

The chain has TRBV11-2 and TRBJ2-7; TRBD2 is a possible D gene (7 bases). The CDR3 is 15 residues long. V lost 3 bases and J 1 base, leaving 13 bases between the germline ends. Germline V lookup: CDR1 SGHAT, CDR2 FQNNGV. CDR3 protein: CASSFGGPISYEQYF. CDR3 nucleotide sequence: TGTGCCAGCAGCTTCGGGGGGCCCATATCCTACGAGCAGTACTTC.

The CDR3 bases are TGTGCCAGCAGTAGAATGACGACAGTCGACGCTTTCTTT. This gives the protein CASSRMTTVDAFF. The chain links TRBV6-5 to TRBJ1-1; a possible D gene is TRBD1 (5 bases). The V gene's germline CDR1 is MNHEY and CDR2 SVGAGI. This CDR3 spans 13 amino acids. V dropped 5 bases and J dropped 11 bases, with 18 bases sitting between them.

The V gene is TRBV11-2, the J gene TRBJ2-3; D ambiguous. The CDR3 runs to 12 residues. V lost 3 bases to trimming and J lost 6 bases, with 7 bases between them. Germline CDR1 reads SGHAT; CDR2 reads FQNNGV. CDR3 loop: CASSFSEDTQYF. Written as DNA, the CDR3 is TGTGCCAGCAGCTTCTCGGAGGATACGCAGTATTTT.

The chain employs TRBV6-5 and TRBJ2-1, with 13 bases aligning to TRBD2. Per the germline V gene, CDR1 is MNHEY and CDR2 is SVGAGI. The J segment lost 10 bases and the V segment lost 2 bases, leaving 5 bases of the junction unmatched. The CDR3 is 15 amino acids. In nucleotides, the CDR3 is TGTGCCAGCAGTTACGGACTAGCGGGAGCTTTGGAGCAGTTCTTC. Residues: CASSYGLAGALEQFF.

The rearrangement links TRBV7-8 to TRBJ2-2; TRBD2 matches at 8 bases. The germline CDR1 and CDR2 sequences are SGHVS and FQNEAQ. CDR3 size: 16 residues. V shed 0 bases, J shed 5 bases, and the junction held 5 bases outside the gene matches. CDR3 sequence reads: CASSLAAGVGTGELFF. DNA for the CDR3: TGTGCCAGCAGCTTAGCAGCGGGAGTTGGAACCGGGGAGCTGTTTTTT.

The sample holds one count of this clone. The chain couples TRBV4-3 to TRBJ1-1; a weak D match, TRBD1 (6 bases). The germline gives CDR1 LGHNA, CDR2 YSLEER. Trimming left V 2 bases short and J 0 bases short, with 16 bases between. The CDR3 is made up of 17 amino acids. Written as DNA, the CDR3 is TGCGCCAGCAGCCAAAACACAGGGCTGGGGGTGAACACTGAAGCTTTCTTT. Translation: CASSQNTGLGVNTEAFF.

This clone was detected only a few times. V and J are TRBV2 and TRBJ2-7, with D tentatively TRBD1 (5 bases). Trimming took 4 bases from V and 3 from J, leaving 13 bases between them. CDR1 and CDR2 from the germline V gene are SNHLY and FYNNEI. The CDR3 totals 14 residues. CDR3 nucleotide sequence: TGTGCCAGCAGTGTGCTATCAGGGAACTACGAGCAGTACTTC. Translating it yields CASSVLSGNYEQYF.

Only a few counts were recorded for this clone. Here the CDR3 DNA reads TGTGCCAGCATGGTCGAAGGACTAGCCGGTCAGGGGGAGCTGTTTTTT. Translation gives CASMVEGLAGQGELFF. The chain carries TRBV6-6 and TRBJ2-2; 8 positions match TRBD2. V shed 7 bases and J 8 bases; nucleotides not matched to a gene: 15. Germline assignment: CDR1 MNHNY and CDR2 SVGAGI (reference sequence). The CDR3 totals 16 residues.

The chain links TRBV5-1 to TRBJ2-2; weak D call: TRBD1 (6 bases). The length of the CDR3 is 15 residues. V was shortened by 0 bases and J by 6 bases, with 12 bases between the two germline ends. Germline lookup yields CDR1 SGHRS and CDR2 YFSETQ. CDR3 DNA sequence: TGCGCCAGCAGCTTGGCCCTAGGACAGCCCGGGGAGCTGTTTTTT. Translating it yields CASSLALGQPGELFF.

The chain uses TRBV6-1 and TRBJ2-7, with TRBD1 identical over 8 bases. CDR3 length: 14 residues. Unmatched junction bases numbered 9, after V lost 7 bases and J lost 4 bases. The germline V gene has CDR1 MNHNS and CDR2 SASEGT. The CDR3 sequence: CASNKDRGRYEQYF. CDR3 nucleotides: TGTGCCAGCAACAAAGACAGGGGAAGGTACGAGCAGTACTTC.

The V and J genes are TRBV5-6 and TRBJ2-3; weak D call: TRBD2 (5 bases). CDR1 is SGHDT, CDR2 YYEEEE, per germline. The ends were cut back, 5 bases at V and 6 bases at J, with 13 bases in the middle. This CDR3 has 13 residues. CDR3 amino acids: CASRPQRADTQYF. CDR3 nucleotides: TGTGCCAGCAGGCCCCAGAGGGCGGATACGCAGTATTTT.

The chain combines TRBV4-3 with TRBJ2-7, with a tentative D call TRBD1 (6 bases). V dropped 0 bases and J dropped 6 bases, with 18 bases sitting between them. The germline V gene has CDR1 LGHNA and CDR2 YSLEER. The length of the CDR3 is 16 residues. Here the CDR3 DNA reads TGCGCCAGCAGCCAAGAATCTTGGCAGGGGTGGGCCGAGCAGTACTTC. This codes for CASSQESWQGWAEQYF.

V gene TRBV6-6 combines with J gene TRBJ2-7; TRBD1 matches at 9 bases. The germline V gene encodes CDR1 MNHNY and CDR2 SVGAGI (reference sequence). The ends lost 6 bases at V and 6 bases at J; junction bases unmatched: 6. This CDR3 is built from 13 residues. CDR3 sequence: CASRPGQGSEQYF. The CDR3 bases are TGTGCCAGCAGACCGGGACAGGGAAGCGAGCAGTACTTC.